This TCR beta chain derives from a study of blood T cells in healthy people across ages. Together with a sample-barcoded 5' primer, a J-beta primer mix was included in a second PCR lasting about 6 to 12 cycles. A tag from a template-switch adaptor with 12 random nucleotides marked each cDNA molecule. TCRdb reprocessed the 5' RACE reads with MiXCR, giving one entry per CDR3 protein. Here the sample spans hundreds of thousands of distinct CDR3 sequences, 50% to 65% being singletons. This clonotype was recorded a few times. Samples each yielded at least 5 micrograms of total RNA. CDR1 SGHTA and CDR2 FQGTGA come from the germline V gene. V lost 4 bases and J lost 0; bases outside the gene matches: 0. The CDR3 totals 15 residues.

V and J are TRBV7-3 and TRBJ2-3; 11 bases fit TRBD2. The TCR sequence derives from a man older than 75 in good health. The sequenced sample consisted of blood. The CDR3, as DNA: TGTGCCAGCAGCTGGACTAGCGGGAGCACAGATACGCAGTATTTT. This encodes CASSWTSGSTDTQYF. Variable domain in full (rest from reference TRBV7-3 and TRBJ2-3): GAGVSQTPSNKVTEKGKYVELRCDPISGHTALYWYRQSLGQGPEFLIYFQGTGAADDSGLPNDRFFAVRPEGSVSTLKIQRTERGDSAVYLCASSWTSGSTDTQYFGPGTRLTVL.